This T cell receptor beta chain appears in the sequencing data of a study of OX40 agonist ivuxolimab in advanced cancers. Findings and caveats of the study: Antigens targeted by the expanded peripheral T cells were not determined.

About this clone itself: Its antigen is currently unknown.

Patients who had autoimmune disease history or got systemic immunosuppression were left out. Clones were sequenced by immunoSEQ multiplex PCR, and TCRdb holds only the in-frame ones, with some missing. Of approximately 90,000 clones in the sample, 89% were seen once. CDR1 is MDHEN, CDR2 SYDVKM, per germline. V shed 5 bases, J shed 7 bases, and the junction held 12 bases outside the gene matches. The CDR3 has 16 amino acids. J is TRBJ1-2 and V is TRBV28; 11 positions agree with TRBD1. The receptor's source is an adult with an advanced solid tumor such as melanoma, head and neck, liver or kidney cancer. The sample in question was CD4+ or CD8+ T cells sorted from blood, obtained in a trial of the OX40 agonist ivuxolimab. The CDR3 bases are TGTGCCAGCAGTCTCTCCGGGGGACAGGGGGTTTTTGGCTACACCTTC. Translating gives CASSLSGGQGVFGYTF.